This is a list of T cell receptor beta chains from one sample in a study of control samples from healthy donors and cancer patients. Measured with immunoSEQ multiplex PCR; TCRdb has only the in-frame clones, and not every one. The repertoire consists of around 130,000 clones, with roughly 90% occurring once and the leading ten covering about 40%. Sequencing was performed on blood. These receptors all come from a man over 45 in good health. The conserved cysteine and the conserved F or W are not part of the CDR3 here. Each record gives: clone size, J gene, V gene, CDR3 protein. The size entry is marked missing in some rows and otherwise reads once, few, many or a size class.

size: NA
J: TRBJ1-2
V: TRBV3-1/TRBV3-2
CDR3: ASSLGQGDGYT

size: NA
J: TRBJ1-2
V: TRBV15
CDR3: ATSSTNRGRANYGYT

size: NA
J: TRBJ2-5
V: TRBV7-2
CDR3: ASSLRADIQETQY

size: once
J: TRBJ1-2
V: TRBV4-3
CDR3: ASSRGQGRLTSYGYT

size: NA
J: TRBJ2-7
V: TRBV6-5
CDR3: ASTIAGGRSYEQY

size: NA
J: TRBJ2-3
V: TRBV5-5
CDR3: ASSLEDSRTDTQY

size: NA
J: TRBJ2-7
V: TRBV5-6
CDR3: ASSFGGGSSYEQY

size: few
J: TRBJ2-5
V: TRBV27
CDR3: ASSFRGEETQY

size: NA
J: TRBJ1-2
V: TRBV25-1
CDR3: ASSELKTGGNYGYT

size: NA
J: TRBJ1-2
V: TRBV4-1
CDR3: ASSPFMGDDGYT